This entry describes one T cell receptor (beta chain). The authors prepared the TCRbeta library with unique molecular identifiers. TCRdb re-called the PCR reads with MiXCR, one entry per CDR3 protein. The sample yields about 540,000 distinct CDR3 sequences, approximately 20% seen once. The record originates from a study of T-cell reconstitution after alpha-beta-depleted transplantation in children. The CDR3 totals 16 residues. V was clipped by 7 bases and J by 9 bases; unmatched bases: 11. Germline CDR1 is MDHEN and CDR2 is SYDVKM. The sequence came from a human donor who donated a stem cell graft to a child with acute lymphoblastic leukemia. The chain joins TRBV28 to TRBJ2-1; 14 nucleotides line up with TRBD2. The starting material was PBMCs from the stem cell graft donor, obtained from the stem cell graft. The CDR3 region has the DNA TGTGCCAGCACCCTCTCGGGACTAGCGGGAGTAAGTGAGCAGTTCTTC. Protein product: CASTLSGLAGVSEQFF.